The entry below describes one T cell receptor (beta chain). These data are taken from a study of blood T cell repertoires in COVID-19. At the level of the study: Some COVID-19 samples were acute and others convalescent; all came from the United States, Italy and Spain. The analysed material was cDNA or gDNA that came from T cells, B-cell-depleted T cells, or PBMCs.

Germline-derived CDR1 and CDR2 are MNHEY and SVGAGI. The CDR3 consists of 14 residues. Losses at the gene ends were 8 bases for V and 6 bases for J; bases not matched to a gene: 9. Original handling: Amplification of reference gene primers was used by the study to estimate nucleated cell counts. Assay: immunoSEQ multiplex PCR; the TCRdb copy retains only in-frame clones and omits some. V, J and clone size derive from that table, while D and trimming were established from the DNA sequence. Of 150,000 to 200,000 clones listed, more than 75% were seen once; the top ten hold 3.5% to 4.5%. This chain joins TRBV6-5 and TRBJ2-1; 8 positions agree with TRBD2. The sequencing sample was made of peripheral blood. The TCR originated in a human donor in a cohort sampled during active COVID-19. In DNA, the CDR3 is TGTGCCAGCCGGGGACGGGAGGGTCGCAATGAGCAGTTCTTC. Its translation: CASRGREGRNEQFF.